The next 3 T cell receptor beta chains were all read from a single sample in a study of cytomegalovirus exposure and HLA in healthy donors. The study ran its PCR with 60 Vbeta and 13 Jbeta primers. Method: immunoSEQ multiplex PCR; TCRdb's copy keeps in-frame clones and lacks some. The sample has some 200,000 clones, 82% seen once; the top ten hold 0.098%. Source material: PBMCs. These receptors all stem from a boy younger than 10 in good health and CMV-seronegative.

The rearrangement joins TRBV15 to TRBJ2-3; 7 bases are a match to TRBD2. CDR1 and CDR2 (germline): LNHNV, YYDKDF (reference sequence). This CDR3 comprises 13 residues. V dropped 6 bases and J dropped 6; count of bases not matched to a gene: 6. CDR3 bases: TGTGCCACCAGATGGGGGGGAGGTGATACGCAGTATTTT. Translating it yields CATRWGGGDTQYF.

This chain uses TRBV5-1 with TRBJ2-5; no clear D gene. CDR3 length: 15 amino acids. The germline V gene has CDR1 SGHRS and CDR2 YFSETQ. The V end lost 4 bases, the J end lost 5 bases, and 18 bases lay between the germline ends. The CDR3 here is CASSPVTRDTETQYF. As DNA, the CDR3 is TGCGCCAGCAGCCCGGTGACCCGCGACACGGAGACCCAGTACTTC.

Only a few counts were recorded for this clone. For the CDR3, the DNA is TGTGCCAGCAGCTTAACGGGGGGTTACACTGAAGCTTTCTTT. Protein: CASSLTGGYTEAFF. This rearrangement joins TRBV7-2 to TRBJ1-1; D may be TRBD1 (5 bases). Trimming left V 2 bases short and J 3 bases short, with 10 bases between. This CDR3 spans 14 amino acids. CDR1 is SGHTA, CDR2 FQGNSA, per germline.